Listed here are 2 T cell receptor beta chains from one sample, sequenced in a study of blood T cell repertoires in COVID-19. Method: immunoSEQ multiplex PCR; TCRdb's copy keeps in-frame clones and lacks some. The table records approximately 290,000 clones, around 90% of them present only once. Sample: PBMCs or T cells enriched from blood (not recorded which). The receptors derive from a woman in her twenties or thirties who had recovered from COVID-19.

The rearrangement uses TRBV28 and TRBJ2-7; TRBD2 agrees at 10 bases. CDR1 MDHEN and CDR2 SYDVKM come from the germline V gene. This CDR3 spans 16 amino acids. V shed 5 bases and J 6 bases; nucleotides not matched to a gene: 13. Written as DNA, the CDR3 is TGTGCCAGCAGTAAAAACCTAGGACTAGCGGTTGTCGAGCAGTACTTC. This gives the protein CASSKNLGLAVVEQYF.

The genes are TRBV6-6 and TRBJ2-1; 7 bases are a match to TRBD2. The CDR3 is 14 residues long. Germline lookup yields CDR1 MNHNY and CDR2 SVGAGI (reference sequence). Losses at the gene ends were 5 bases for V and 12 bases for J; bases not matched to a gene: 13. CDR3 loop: CASSKGLEGLGQFF. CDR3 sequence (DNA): TGTGCCAGCAGTAAAGGACTAGAGGGTCTAGGGCAGTTCTTC.